This T cell receptor (beta chain) is from a study of glioma-infiltrating T cells after dendritic cell vaccination. None of the glioblastoma patients had an isocitrate dehydrogenase mutation. Whole-study findings and limits: Only a small number of patients had complete blood and tumor samples. Estimated pretreatment TIL content predicted outcome after dendritic cell vaccination.

The primer mix had 60 V beta and 13 J beta primers. The repertoire was sequenced with immunoSEQ multiplex PCR; TCRdb's copy has only in-frame clones and lacks some. The table includes roughly 90,000 clones, approximately 84% detected once. The CDR3 spans 16 residues. CDR1 and CDR2 (germline): SGHDN, FVKESK. Trimming pared 0 bases from V and 8 bases from J, leaving 16 bases between. A note on this clone: Antigen specificity is unknown.

The sequence was obtained from a human donor with glioblastoma. The chain joins TRBV14 to TRBJ1-4, with D possibly TRBD1 on 6 matching bases. Sample: blood, taken before dendritic cell vaccination. The CDR3 protein is CASSQDRTAVWEKLFF. The CDR3 nucleotides are TGTGCCAGCAGCCAAGATCGGACAGCAGTTTGGGAAAAACTGTTTTTT.